Listed here are 28 T cell receptor beta chains from one sample, sequenced in a study of molecular identifiers for immune sequencing clone quantification. MiXCR, applied by TCRdb to the PCR reads, yields one record per CDR3 protein. The table records around 480,000 distinct CDR3 sequences, about 20% of them present only once. Sequenced: naive CD8+ T cells from blood, with Jurkat cell RNA spiked in. The subset was: FACS-sorted CD8+CD4-CCR7+CD45RA+ naive T cells. The receptor set was obtained from a human donor in good health. Some libraries in this study had Jurkat cell RNA spiked in.

In its sample, this clonotype was seen a few times. V gene TRBV27 combines with J gene TRBJ1-5, with unresolved D. The CDR3 length is 14 residues. From germline, CDR1 is MNHEY and CDR2 SMNVEV (reference sequence). V shed 6 bases and J shed 4 bases, with 13 bases lying between them. In DNA, the CDR3 is TGTGCCAGCAGCCCCAACCCAGATAATCAGCCCCAGCATTTT. Its protein is CASSPNPDNQPQHF.

A remark on this clonotype: Its ends do not fully match the called genes, so a read error is possible. The V gene is TRBV7-9, the J gene TRBJ1-1; D is ambiguous. The germline V gene has CDR1 SEHNR and CDR2 FQNEAQ (reference sequence). The CDR3 contains 15 residues. CDR3 amino acids: CASSLGTTLNTEALF. CDR3 coding DNA: TGTGCCAGCAGCTTAGGAACCACCTTGAACACTGAAGCTCTCTTT.

This clonotype was picked up many times. This chain connects TRBV2 to TRBJ1-1; 8 bases map to TRBD1. V gave up 6 bases and J gave up 4 bases; unmatched junction bases: 4. Germline CDR1 and CDR2: SNHLY and FYNNEI. The CDR3 length is 13 residues. The DNA for the CDR3 is TGTGCCAGCAGCGGACAGGGCGGCACTGAAGCTTTCTTT. It encodes CASSGQGGTEAFF. The entire variable domain, with the rest obtained from reference TRBV2 and TRBJ1-1, is as follows: EPEVTQTPSHQVTQMGQEVILRCVPISNHLYFYWYRQILGQKVEFLVSFYNNEISEKSEIFDDQFSVERPDGSNFTLKIRSTKLEDSAMYFCASSGQGGTEAFFGQGTRLTVV.

This clonotype was found many times. The CDR3 spells CASSGIAASQETQYF. The CDR3 DNA sequence: TGTGCCAGCAGTGGCATAGCGGCTTCACAAGAGACCCAGTACTTC. This chain joins TRBV2 and TRBJ2-5; possible D gene TRBD2, 6 bases. V lost 4 bases and J 2 bases, leaving 14 bases between the germline ends. From germline, CDR1 is SNHLY and CDR2 FYNNEI. CDR3 length equals 15 residues.

At least ten counts were recorded for this clonotype. The V and J genes are TRBV4-3 and TRBJ2-2, with TRBD1 as a possible D gene (5 bases). Germline CDR1 is LGHNA and CDR2 is YSLEER. V gave up 3 bases and J gave up 1 base, with 9 bases separating them. This CDR3 contains 15 residues. CDR3 in DNA: TGCGCCAGCAGCCAGGACGACAGGAACACCGGGGAGCTGTTTTTT. Translation: CASSQDDRNTGELFF.

The table lists this clonotype with a few counts. The chain joins TRBV29-1 to TRBJ2-1; no firm D call. Trimming took off 5 bases at V and 4 bases at J, with 15 bases between the two ends. The CDR3 has 14 amino acids. Germline lookup yields CDR1 SQVTM and CDR2 ANQGSEA. The CDR3 DNA reads TGCAGCGTTACCTACCTGGATGGATACAATGAGCAGTTCTTC. It specifies CSVTYLDGYNEQFF.

This clonotype was detected many times. The gene calls are TRBV3-1 and TRBJ1-5; D remains unclear. The germline V gene encodes CDR1 LGHDT and CDR2 YNNKEL (reference sequence). This CDR3 region has 16 residues. V was pared by 1 base and J by 2 bases, with 12 bases between. The CDR3 loop reads CASSQGRLMGNQPQHF. The DNA of the CDR3 is TGTGCCAGCAGCCAAGGGAGGCTCATGGGCAATCAGCCCCAGCATTTT.

Only a few counts were recorded for this clonotype. V gene TRBV27 combines with J gene TRBJ1-2; TRBD1 matches 8 bases. Germline CDR1 reads MNHEY; CDR2 reads SMNVEV (reference sequence). The J segment lost 6 bases and the V segment lost 2 bases, leaving 8 bases of the junction unmatched. The CDR3 consists of 15 residues. This chain's CDR3 is CASSLPNRGLDGYTF. The DNA for the CDR3 is TGTGCCAGCAGTTTACCCAACAGGGGGTTGGATGGCTACACCTTC.

A note on this clonotype: This clone may be a read error of a much larger clone one base away. V usage is TRBV4-1 and J usage is TRBJ1-1; no clear D gene. Germline V gene data show CDR1 as MGHRA and CDR2 as YSYEKL. The CDR3 totals 15 residues. CDR3 in amino acids: CASSQVHGSGTGAFF. The CDR3 region has the DNA TGCGCCAGCAGCCAAGTACACGGCAGTGGAACTGGAGCTTTCTTT.

This clonotype was picked up a small number of times. This sequence joins TRBV5-6 and TRBJ1-5; TRBD1 is a possible D gene (5 bases). CDR1 and CDR2 (germline): SGHDT, YYEEEE. This CDR3 is built from 15 residues. V was cut by 0 bases and J by 1 base, with 8 bases left in between. This chain's CDR3 is CASSLAGNSNQPQHF. CDR3 nucleotides: TGTGCCAGCAGCTTGGCAGGGAACAGCAATCAGCCCCAGCATTTT. The entire variable domain, with the rest obtained from reference TRBV5-6 and TRBJ1-5, is as follows: DAGVTQSPTHLIKTRGQQVTLRCSPKSGHDTVSWYQQALGQGPQFIFQYYEEEERQRGNFPDRFSGHQFPNYSSELNVNALLLGDSALYLCASSLAGNSNQPQHFGDGTRLSIL.

Remarks on this clonotype: This may stem from a read error, because a much larger clone lies one nucleotide away. This chain connects TRBV6-2 or TRBV6-3 to TRBJ2-3, with unresolved D. CDR3 length: 15 residues. Per germline, CDR1 MNHEY and CDR2 SVGEGT. Trimming took 2 bases from V and 4 from J, leaving 13 bases between them. The CDR3 sequence: CASSYDPTAADTQYF. CDR3 sequence (DNA): TGTGCCAGCAGTTACGATCCCACCGCCGCAGATACGCAGTATTTT.

As for this clonotype: A much larger clone sits a single nucleotide away, making a read error possible. The chain is built from TRBV7-9 and TRBJ1-2; D is unclear. CDR1 is SEHNR and CDR2 is FQNEAQ in the germline V gene (reference sequence). V was cut by 5 bases and J by 4 bases, with 11 bases left in between. The CDR3 is made up of 13 amino acids. CDR3 in amino acids: CASSLNSCYGYTF. DNA of the CDR3: TGTGCCAGCAGCCTAAATTCCTGCTATGGCTACACCTTC.

The sample holds a few counts of this clonotype. Written as DNA, the CDR3 is TGTGCCAGCAGTTACTCGTCCGGACTTGAAGCTTTCTTT. This encodes CASSYSSGLEAFF. The chain employs TRBV6-2 or TRBV6-3 and TRBJ1-1; no clear D. V gave up 0 bases and J gave up 7 bases, with 9 bases separating them. This CDR3 has 13 residues. CDR1 is MNHEY and CDR2 is SVGEGT in the germline V gene.

This clonotype was seen a handful of times. The chain employs TRBV9 and TRBJ1-3, with D possibly TRBD1 on 6 matching bases. This CDR3 contains 17 residues. The germline V and J ends were trimmed by 4 bases and 0 bases, with 17 bases remaining between them. Germline V lookup: CDR1 SGDLS, CDR2 YYNGEE. CDR3 sequence reads: CASSLDSWMSSGNTIYF. CDR3 DNA sequence: TGTGCCAGCAGCCTGGACAGCTGGATGAGCTCTGGAAACACCATATATTTT.

This clonotype showed up just a few times. The chain is built from TRBV18 and TRBJ2-4; 7 nucleotides align to TRBD1. The germline gives CDR1 KGHSH, CDR2 LQKENI. This CDR3 comprises 20 residues. The trim removed 2 bases at V and 0 bases at J, leaving 16 bases unmatched. The DNA of the CDR3 is TGTGCCAGCTCACCAAGGGAATTATGGGACAGTGGACTAGCCAAAAACATTCAGTACTTC. It codes for CASSPRELWDSGLAKNIQYF.

This clonotype appeared a single time. The chain carries TRBV19 and TRBJ2-1; possible D gene TRBD2, 5 bases. The CDR3 covers 13 residues. Germline V gene sequence: CDR1 LNHDA, CDR2 SQIVND (reference sequence). V shed 3 bases and J shed 5 bases, with 8 bases lying between them. CDR3 in DNA: TGTGCCAGTAGTATCGGACTTCACAATGAGCAGTTCTTC. Protein sequence: CASSIGLHNEQFF.

This clonotype was seen repeatedly, ten times or more. V is TRBV7-9 and J is TRBJ2-1; no clear D. Germline CDR1 SEHNR, CDR2 FQNEAQ (reference sequence). The CDR3 totals 13 residues. V lost 2 bases and J lost 6, with 8 bases in between. CDR3 DNA sequence: TGTGCCAGCAGCTTACCGACTTCCAATGAGCAGTTCTTC. It is translated as CASSLPTSNEQFF.

This clonotype was seen at least ten times. The chain is built from TRBV5-1 and TRBJ2-1, with D possibly matching TRBD1 (6 bases). V lost 1 base and J 9 bases, leaving 11 bases between the germline ends. The CDR3 is 13 amino acids. The germline CDR1 and CDR2 sequences are SGHRS and YFSETQ. This chain's CDR3 is CASSLSGVPEQFF. The CDR3 nucleotides read TGCGCCAGCAGCTTGTCAGGGGTCCCTGAGCAGTTCTTC.

There are a few counts of this clonotype. J is TRBJ2-7 and V is TRBV4-3; D remains ambiguous. The CDR3 extends over 15 amino acids. Germline V gene sequence: CDR1 LGHNA, CDR2 YSLEER. V shed 3 bases and J shed 0 bases, with 12 bases lying between them. The CDR3 nucleotides are TGCGCCAGCAGCCAGACCGACACGAGCTCCTACGAGCAGTACTTC. Translating it yields CASSQTDTSSYEQYF.

This clonotype was seen just once. No conserved phenylalanine or tryptophan ends this CDR3, so it is likely a read error. The genes are TRBV27 and TRBJ2-5, with D unclear. Germline V gene sequence: CDR1 MNHEY, CDR2 SMNVEV (reference sequence). V was pared by 6 bases and J by 2 bases, with 13 bases between. The CDR3 has 14 residues. The DNA for the CDR3 is TGTGCCAGCAGGACCTTAAATTTACAAGAGACCCAGTACTCC. Residues: CASRTLNLQETQYS.

This clonotype was recorded many times. The chain joins TRBV7-2 to TRBJ2-1; maybe TRBD1 (6 bases). CDR3 length: 13 residues. Germline loops: CDR1 SGHTA, CDR2 FQGNSA. V dropped 5 bases and J dropped 3 bases, with 8 bases sitting between them. CDR3 amino acids: CASSQDSYNEQFF. The CDR3 bases are TGTGCCAGCAGCCAGGACAGCTACAATGAGCAGTTCTTC.

This chain connects TRBV24-1 to TRBJ2-7; weak D call: TRBD1 (5 bases). CDR3 length: 15 amino acids. Deletions cut 3 bases from V and 1 base from J, with 12 bases between. Germline V gives CDR1 KGHDR, CDR2 SFDVKD. CDR3 loop: CATSDGDSPSYEQYF. The CDR3 nucleotides are TGTGCCACCAGTGATGGTGACAGTCCATCCTACGAGCAGTACTTC.

As regards this clonotype: It is likely a read error, because the conserved phenylalanine at the end of the CDR3 is missing. The CDR3 nucleotides read TGTGCCACCAGTGATTTGAGCGGGGACCAAAATGATTACAATGAGCAGTTCCTC. It translates to CATSDLSGDQNDYNEQFL. The gene calls are TRBV24-1 and TRBJ2-1; TRBD2 aligns across 7 bases. CDR1 and CDR2 (germline): KGHDR, SFDVKD. The ends lost 0 bases at V and 4 bases at J; junction bases unmatched: 11. CDR3 length: 18 amino acids.

This clonotype rates as medium-sized. V usage is TRBV4-3 and J usage is TRBJ1-3; no clear D. V was shortened by 0 bases and J by 2 bases, with 14 bases between the two germline ends. The CDR3 is 17 amino acids. Germline V CDR1 and CDR2: LGHNA, YSLEER. The CDR3 DNA reads TGCGCCAGCAGCCAAGATCGCGGCAACCATCCTGGAAACACCATATATTTT. Residues: CASSQDRGNHPGNTIYF.

This rearrangement joins TRBV7-2 to TRBJ1-3; the D is unclear. The V end was cut by 2 bases, the J end by 0 bases, with 5 bases between. The CDR3 is 14 amino acids. The V gene's germline CDR1 is SGHTA and CDR2 FQGNSA. The CDR3 coding sequence is TGTGCCAGCAGCTTAATGAACTCTGGAAACACCATATATTTT. Amino acids: CASSLMNSGNTIYF.

This clonotype was counted only a few times. The CDR3 coding sequence is TGTGCCAGCAGTTACTCGACCCCCCAGGGATTAGGGACCGGGGAGCTGTTTTTT. Translated, it gives CASSYSTPQGLGTGELFF. The V and J genes are TRBV6-2 or TRBV6-3 and TRBJ2-2, with D tentatively TRBD1 (5 bases). Germline V gene sequence: CDR1 MNHEY, CDR2 SVGEGT. Trimming removed 0 bases at V and 5 bases at J, with 19 bases between. The CDR3 contains 18 residues.

This clonotype turned up a few times. This sequence joins TRBV6-2 or TRBV6-3 and TRBJ2-7, with D possibly being TRBD2 (6 bases). The V gene's germline CDR1 is MNHEY and CDR2 SVGEGT. This CDR3 has 11 amino acids. The CDR3 spells CASRENYEQYF. Here the CDR3 DNA reads TGTGCTTCGCGGGAAAACTACGAGCAGTACTTC.

This clonotype was recorded many times. V usage is TRBV4-1 and J usage is TRBJ2-7; D possibly corresponds to TRBD2 (5 bases). The V gene lost 0 bases and the J gene lost 2 bases, with 8 bases spanning the gap. Per germline, CDR1 MGHRA and CDR2 YSYEKL. This CDR3 has 14 residues. As DNA, the CDR3 is TGCGCCAGCAGCCAAGAGTCCGGGACCTACGAGCAGTACTTC. Protein product: CASSQESGTYEQYF.